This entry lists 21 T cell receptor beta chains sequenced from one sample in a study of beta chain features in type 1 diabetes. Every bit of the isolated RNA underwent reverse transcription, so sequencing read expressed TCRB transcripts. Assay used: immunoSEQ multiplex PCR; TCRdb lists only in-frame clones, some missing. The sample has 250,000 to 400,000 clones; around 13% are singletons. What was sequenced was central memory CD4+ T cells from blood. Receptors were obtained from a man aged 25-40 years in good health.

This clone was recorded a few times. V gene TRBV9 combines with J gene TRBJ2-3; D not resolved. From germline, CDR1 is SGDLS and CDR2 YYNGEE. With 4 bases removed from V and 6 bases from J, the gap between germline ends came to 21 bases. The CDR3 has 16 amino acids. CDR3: CASSSPRAGLGDTQYF. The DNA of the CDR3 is TGTGCCAGCAGCTCCCCCCGGGCCGGATTAGGGGATACGCAGTATTTT.

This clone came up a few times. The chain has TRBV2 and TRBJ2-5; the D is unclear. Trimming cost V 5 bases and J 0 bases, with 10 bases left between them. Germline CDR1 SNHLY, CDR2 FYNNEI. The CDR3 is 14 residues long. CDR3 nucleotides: TGTGCCAGCAGTCCCAGTGGGAACCAAGAGACCCAGTACTTC. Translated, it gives CASSPSGNQETQYF.

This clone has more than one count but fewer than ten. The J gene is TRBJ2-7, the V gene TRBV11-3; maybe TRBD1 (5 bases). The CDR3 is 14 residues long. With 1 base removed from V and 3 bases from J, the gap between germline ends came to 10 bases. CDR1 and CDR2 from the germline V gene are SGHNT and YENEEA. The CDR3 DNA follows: TGTGCCAGCAGCTTAGCAGGGTATGGCTACGAGCAGTACTTC. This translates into CASSLAGYGYEQYF. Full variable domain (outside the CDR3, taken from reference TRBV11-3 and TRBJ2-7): EAGVVQSPRYKIIEKKQPVAFWCNPISGHNTLYWYLQNLGQGPELLIRYENEEAVDDSQLPKDRFSAERLKGVDSTLKIQPAELGDSAVYLCASSLAGYGYEQYFGPGTRLTVT.

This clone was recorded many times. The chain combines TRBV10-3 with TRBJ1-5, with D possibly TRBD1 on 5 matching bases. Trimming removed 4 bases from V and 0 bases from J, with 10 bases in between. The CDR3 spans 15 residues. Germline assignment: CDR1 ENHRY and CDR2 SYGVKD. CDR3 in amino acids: CAISGDQNSNQPQHF. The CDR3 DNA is TGTGCCATCAGTGGGGACCAAAATAGCAATCAGCCCCAGCATTTT.

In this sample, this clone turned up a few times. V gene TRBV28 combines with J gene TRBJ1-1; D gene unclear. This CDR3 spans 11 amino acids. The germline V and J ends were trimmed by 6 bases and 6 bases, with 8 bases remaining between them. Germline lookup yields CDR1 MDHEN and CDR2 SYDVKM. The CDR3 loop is CASRRYAEAFF. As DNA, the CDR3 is TGTGCCAGCAGACGGTATGCTGAAGCTTTCTTT.

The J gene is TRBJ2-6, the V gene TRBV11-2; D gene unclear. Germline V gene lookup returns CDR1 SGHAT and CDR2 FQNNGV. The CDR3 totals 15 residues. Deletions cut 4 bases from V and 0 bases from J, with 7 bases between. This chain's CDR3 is CASSSQSSGANVLTF. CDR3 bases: TGTGCCAGCAGCTCACAGAGCTCTGGGGCCAACGTCCTGACTTTC.

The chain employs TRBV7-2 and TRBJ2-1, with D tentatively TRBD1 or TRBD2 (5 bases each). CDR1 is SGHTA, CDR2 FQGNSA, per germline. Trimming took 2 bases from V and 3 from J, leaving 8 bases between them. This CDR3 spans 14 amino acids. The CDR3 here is CASSLNGGYNEQFF. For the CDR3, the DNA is TGTGCCAGCAGCTTAAATGGGGGCTACAATGAGCAGTTCTTC.

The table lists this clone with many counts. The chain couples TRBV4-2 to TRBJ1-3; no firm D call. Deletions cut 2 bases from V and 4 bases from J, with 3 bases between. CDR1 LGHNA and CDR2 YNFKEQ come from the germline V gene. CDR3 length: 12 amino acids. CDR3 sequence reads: CASSQWGNTIYF. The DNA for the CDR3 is TGTGCCAGCAGCCAATGGGGAAACACCATATATTTT.

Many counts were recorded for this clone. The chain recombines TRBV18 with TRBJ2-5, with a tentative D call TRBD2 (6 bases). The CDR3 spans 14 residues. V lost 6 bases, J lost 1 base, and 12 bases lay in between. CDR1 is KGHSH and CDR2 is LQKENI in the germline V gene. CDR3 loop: CASSHQAGQETQYF. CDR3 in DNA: TGTGCCAGCTCGCATCAAGCGGGCCAAGAGACCCAGTACTTC.

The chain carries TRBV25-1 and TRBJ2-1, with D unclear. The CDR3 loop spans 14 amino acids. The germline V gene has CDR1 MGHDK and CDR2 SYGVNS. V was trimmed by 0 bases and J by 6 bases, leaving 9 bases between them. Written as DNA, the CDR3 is TGTGCCAGCAGTGAATATAGGGCCGGCAATGAGCAGTTCTTC. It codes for CASSEYRAGNEQFF.

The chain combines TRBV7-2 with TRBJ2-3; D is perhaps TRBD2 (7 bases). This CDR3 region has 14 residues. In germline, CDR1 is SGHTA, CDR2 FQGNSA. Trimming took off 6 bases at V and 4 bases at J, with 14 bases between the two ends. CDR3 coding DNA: TGTGCCAGCAGATACGGGGGGCGCCCAGATACGCAGTATTTT. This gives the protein CASRYGGRPDTQYF. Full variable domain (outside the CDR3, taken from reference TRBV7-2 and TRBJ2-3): GAGVSQSPSNKVTEKGKDVELRCDPISGHTALYWYRQSLGQGLEFLIYFQGNSAPDKSGLPSDRFSAERTGGSVSTLTIQRTQQEDSAVYLCASRYGGRPDTQYFGPGTRLTVL.

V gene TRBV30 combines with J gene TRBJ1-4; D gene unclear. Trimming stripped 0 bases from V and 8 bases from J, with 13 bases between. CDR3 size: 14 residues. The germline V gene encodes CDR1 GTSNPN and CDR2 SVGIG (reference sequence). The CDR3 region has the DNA TGTGCCTGGAGTGTGGCAGGCGCCTGGGAAAAACTGTTTTTT. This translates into CAWSVAGAWEKLFF. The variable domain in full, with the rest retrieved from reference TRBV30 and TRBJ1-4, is SQTIHQWPATLVQPVGSPLSLECTVEGTSNPNLYWYRQAAGRGLQLLFYSVGIGQISSEVPQNLSASRPQDRQFILSSKKLLLSDSGFYLCAWSVAGAWEKLFFGSGTQLSVL.

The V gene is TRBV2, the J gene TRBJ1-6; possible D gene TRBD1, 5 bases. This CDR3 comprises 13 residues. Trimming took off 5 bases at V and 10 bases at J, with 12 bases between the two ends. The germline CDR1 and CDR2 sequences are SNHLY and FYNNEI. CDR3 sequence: CASSTGGFSPLHF. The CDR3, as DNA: TGTGCCAGCAGTACCGGGGGGTTCTCACCCCTCCACTTT.

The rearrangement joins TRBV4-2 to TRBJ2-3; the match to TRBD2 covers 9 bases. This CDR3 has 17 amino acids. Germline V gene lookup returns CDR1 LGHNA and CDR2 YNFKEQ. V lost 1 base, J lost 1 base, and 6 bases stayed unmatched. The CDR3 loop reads CASSQGGTSGRTDTQYF. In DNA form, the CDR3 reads TGTGCCAGCAGCCAAGGGGGAACTAGCGGGCGCACAGATACGCAGTATTTT.

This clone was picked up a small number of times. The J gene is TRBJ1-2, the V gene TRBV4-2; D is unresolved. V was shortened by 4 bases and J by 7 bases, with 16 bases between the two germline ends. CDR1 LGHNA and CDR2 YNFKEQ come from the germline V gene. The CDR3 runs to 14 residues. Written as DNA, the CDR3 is TGTGCCAGCAGCCGAAGCACGGGGTCGATTGGCTACACCTTC. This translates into CASSRSTGSIGYTF.

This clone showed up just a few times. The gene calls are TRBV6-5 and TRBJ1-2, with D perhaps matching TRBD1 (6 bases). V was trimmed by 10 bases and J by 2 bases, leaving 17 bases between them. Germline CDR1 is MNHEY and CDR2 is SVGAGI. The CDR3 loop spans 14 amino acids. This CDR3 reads CATTVADRNYGYTF. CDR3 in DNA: TGTGCCACCACAGTTGCGGACAGAAACTATGGCTACACCTTC.

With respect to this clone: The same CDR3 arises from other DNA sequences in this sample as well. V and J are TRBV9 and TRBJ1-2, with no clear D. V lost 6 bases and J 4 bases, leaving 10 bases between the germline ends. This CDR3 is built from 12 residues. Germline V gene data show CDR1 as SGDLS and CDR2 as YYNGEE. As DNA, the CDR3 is TGTGCCAGCACCCGTAGTAGCTATGGCTACACCTTC. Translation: CASTRSSYGYTF.

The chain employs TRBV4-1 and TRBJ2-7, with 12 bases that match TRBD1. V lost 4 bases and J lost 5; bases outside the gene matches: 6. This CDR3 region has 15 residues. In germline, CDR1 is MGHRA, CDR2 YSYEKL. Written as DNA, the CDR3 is TGCGCCAGCAGCCGGGGACAGGGGGCTAACCACGAGCAGTACTTC. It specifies CASSRGQGANHEQYF.

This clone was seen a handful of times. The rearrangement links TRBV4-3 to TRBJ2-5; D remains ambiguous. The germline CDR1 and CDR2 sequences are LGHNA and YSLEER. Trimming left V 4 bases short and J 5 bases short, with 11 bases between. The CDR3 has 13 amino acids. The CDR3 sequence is CASSRTFGETQYF. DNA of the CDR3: TGCGCCAGCAGCCGGACCTTCGGGGAGACCCAGTACTTC.

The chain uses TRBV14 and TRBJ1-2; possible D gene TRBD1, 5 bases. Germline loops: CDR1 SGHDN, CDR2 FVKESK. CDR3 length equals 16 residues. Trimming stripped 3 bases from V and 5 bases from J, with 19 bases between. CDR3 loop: CASSHLLGVKGYGYTF. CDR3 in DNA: TGTGCCAGCAGCCATCTGTTAGGGGTCAAGGGGTATGGCTACACCTTC.

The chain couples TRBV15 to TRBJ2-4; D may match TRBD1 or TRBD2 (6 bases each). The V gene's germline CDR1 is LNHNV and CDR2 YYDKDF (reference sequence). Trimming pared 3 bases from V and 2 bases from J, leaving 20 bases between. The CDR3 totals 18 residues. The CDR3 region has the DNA TGTGCCACCAGCAGTATCGGGGGCCTTCCACGGACCAAAAACATTCAGTACTTC. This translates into CATSSIGGLPRTKNIQYF.